The text below deals with one T cell receptor (beta chain). These data originate in a study of blood T cell repertoires in COVID-19. In the study overall: The United States, Italy and Spain provided the acute and convalescent COVID-19 samples.

Sequenced by immunoSEQ multiplex PCR; TCRdb stores in-frame clones only, minus some. Among some 120,000 clones listed, around 89% were seen once. V shed 3 bases, J shed 5 bases, and the junction held 4 bases outside the gene matches. The V gene's germline CDR1 is MRHNA and CDR2 SNTAGT. The CDR3 has 14 residues. The clonotype originates from an older man with active or convalescent COVID-19. The chain carries TRBV6-4 and TRBJ2-3; 8 bases are shared with TRBD1. The sequenced sample consisted of peripheral blood. The CDR3 bases are TGTGCCAGCAGTGAGCAGGGGGCGGGAGATACGCAGTATTTT. This translates into CASSEQGAGDTQYF.